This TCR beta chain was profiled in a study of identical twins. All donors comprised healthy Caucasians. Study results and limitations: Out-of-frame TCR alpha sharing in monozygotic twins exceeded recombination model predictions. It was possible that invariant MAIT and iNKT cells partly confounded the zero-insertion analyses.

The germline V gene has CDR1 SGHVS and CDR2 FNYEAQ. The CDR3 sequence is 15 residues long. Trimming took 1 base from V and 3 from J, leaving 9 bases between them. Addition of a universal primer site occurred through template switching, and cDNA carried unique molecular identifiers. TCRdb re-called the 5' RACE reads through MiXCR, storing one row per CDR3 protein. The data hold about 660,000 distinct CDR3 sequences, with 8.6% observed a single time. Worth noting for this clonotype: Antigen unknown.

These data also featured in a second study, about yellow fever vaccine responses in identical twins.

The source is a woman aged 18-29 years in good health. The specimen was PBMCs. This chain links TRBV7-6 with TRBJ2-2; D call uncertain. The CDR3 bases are TGTGCCAGCAGCTTAGGGCAGTTAGACACCGGGGAGCTGTTTTTT. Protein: CASSLGQLDTGELFF.